One T cell receptor (beta chain) is described in this entry. Its antigen is unknown. Other DNA sequences in the sample encode the same CDR3. The data stem from a study of shared clonotypes between healthy human individuals. Study information: Contributing individuals were two females and a few males aged 18 to 49. Points from the study as a whole: Some naive CD4 clonotypes, 4% to 6%, turned up in common across a few donors. Memory subsets generally showed lower estimated richness than naive subsets.

In the study's own analysis: Junction-only immunoSEQ sequences carried no quality scores, so filtering differed. The repertoire was sequenced with immunoSEQ multiplex PCR; TCRdb's copy has only in-frame clones and lacks some. The D gene and trimming were derived from the DNA, and the V and J assignments and clone size from that table. The top ten clones hold 0.6% to 0.75% of a sample with 950,000 to 1,100,000 clones, approximately 78% of them seen once. The TCR sequence derives from a man aged 18 to 35 in good health. Some clones in this sample may be carry-over from other donors' samples. The sequenced sample was memory CD4+ T cells from PBMCs. Regarding subset: CD45RA-negative fraction.

The CDR3 sequence is CASSSRLYEQYF. The CDR3 bases are TGTGCCAGCAGTTCCAGGCTTTACGAGCAGTACTTC. This chain joins TRBV28 and TRBJ2-7; the D is unclear. The germline CDR1 and CDR2 sequences are MDHEN and SYDVKM. This CDR3 spans 12 amino acids. V was cut by 4 bases and J by 4 bases, with 8 bases left in between.